This entry describes one T cell receptor (beta chain). What it recognizes is unknown. Naive CD8 cells, CD45RO-negative and positively selected for CCR7, excluded terminally differentiated effector memory CD45RA+ cells. Assay: immunoSEQ multiplex PCR; the TCRdb copy retains only in-frame clones and omits some. The sample shows some 2.1 million clones, 93% of them seen only once. These data belong to a study of shared clonotypes between healthy human individuals. Study-wide results and caveats: A reduction in generation probabilities was seen for non-shared clonotypes relative to those shared by all four donors.

Looked up from germline, CDR1 is MGHRA and CDR2 is YSYEKL. Germline trimming cut 4 bases from V and 1 base from J; bases unmatched to any gene: 8. CDR3 length: 16 amino acids. The sequence came from a man between 18 and 35 years old in good health. Some clones in this sample may be carry-over from other donors' samples. The sequenced material came from naive CD8+ T cells from PBMCs. The chain is built from TRBV4-1 and TRBJ1-1; TRBD1 matches at 8 bases. CDR3 DNA: TGCGCCAGCAGCCGGGACAGGACACAACAGAACACTGAAGCTTTCTTT. This gives the protein CASSRDRTQQNTEAFF.